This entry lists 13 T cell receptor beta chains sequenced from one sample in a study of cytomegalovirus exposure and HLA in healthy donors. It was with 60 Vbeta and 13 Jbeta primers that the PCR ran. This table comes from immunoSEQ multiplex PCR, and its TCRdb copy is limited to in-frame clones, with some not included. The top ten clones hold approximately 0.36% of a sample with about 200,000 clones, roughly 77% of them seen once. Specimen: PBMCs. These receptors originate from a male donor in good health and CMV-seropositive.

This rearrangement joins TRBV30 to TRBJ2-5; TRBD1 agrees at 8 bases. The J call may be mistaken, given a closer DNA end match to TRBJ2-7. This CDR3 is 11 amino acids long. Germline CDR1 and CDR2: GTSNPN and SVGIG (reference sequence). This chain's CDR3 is CAWSDRGEQYF. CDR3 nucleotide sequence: TGTGCCTGGAGCGACAGGGGCGAGCAGTACTTC.

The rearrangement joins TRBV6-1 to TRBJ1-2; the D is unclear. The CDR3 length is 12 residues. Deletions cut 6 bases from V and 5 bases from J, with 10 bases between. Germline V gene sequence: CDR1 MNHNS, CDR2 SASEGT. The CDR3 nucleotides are TGTGCCAGCAGCGGACTGACTTATGGCTACACCTTC. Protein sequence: CASSGLTYGYTF.

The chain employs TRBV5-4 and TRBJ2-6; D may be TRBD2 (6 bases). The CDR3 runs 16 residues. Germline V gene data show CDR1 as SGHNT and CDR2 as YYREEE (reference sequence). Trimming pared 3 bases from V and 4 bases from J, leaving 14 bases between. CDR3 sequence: CASSWALGGGANVLTF. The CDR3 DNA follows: TGTGCCAGCAGCTGGGCCCTAGGAGGGGGGGCCAACGTCCTGACTTTC.

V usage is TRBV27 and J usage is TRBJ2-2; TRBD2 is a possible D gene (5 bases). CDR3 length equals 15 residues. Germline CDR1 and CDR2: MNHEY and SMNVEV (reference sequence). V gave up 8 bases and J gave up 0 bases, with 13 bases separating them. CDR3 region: CASGYSVTNTGELFF. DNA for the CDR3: TGTGCCAGCGGGTATAGCGTAACGAACACCGGGGAGCTGTTTTTT.

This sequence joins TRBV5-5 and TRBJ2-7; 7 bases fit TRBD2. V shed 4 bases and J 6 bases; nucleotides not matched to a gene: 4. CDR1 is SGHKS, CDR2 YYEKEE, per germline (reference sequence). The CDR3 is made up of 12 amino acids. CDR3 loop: CASSSWGGEQYF. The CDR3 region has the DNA TGTGCCAGCAGCAGCTGGGGGGGCGAGCAGTACTTC.

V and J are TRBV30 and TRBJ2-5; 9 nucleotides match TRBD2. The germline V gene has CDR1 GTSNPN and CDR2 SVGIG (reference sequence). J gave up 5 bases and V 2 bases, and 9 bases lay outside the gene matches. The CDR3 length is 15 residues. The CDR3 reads CAWSLAGGPGETQYF. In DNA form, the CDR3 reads TGTGCCTGGAGTTTGGCGGGAGGGCCAGGGGAGACCCAGTACTTC.

CDR3 residues: CASSQGRGLEWNTEAFF. CDR3 nucleotides: TGTGCCAGCAGCCAAGGGCGCGGGTTAGAATGGAACACTGAAGCTTTCTTT. The chain recombines TRBV14 with TRBJ1-1; no definite D call. V lost 1 base, J lost 1 base, and 16 bases lay in between. This CDR3 is built from 17 residues. Germline CDR1 is SGHDN and CDR2 is FVKESK.

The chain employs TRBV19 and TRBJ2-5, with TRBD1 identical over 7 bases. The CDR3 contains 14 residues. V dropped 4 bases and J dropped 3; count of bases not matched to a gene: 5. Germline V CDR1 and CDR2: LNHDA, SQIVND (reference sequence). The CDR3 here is CASSSLQGEETQYF. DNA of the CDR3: TGTGCCAGTAGTAGCCTCCAGGGGGAAGAGACCCAGTACTTC.

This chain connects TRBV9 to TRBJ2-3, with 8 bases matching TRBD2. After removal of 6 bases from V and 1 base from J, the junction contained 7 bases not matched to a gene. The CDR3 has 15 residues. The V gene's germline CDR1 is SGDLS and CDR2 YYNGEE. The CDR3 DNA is TGTGCCAGCACGGGACCGGGGGGGGGCACAGATACGCAGTATTTT. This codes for CASTGPGGGTDTQYF.

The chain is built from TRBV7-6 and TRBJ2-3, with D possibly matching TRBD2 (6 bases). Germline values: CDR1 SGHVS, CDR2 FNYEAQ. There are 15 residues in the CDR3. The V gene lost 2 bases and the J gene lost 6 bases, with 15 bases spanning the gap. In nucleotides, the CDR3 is TGTGCCAGCAGCTTAACGGCACGCGGGGTGGATACGCAGTATTTT. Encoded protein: CASSLTARGVDTQYF. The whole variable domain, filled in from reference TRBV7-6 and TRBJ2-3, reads GAGVSQSPRYKVTKRGQDVALRCDPISGHVSLYWYRQALGQGPEFLTYFNYEAQQDKSGLPNDRFSAERPEGSISTLTIQRTEQRDSAMYRCASSLTARGVDTQYFGPGTRLTVL.

The CDR3 here is CASSFGGGGSKETQYF. In nucleotides, the CDR3 is TGTGCCAGCAGCTTCGGAGGGGGAGGGTCGAAAGAGACCCAGTACTTC. The chain combines TRBV5-6 with TRBJ2-5; possible D gene TRBD2, 7 bases. The CDR3 spans 16 residues. V was pared by 2 bases and J by 3 bases, with 17 bases between. The germline V gene has CDR1 SGHDT and CDR2 YYEEEE.

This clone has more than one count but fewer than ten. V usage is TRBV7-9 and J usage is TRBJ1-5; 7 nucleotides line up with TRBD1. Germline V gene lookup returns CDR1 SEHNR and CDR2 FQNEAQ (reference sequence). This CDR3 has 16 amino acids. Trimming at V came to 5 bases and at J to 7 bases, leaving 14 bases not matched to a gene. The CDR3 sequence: CASSPQGDRVFQPQHF. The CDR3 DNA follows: TGTGCCAGCAGCCCCCAGGGAGACAGGGTATTCCAGCCCCAGCATTTT.

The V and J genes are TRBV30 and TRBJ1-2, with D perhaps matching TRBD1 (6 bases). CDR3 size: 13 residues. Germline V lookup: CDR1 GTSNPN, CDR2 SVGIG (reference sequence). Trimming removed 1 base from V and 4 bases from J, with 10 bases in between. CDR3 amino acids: CAWSDQGFYGYTF. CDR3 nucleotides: TGTGCCTGGAGTGATCAGGGGTTCTATGGCTACACCTTC.